Presented here are 10 T cell receptor beta chains from one specimen sequenced in a study of identical twins. Each CDR3 protein is one row after TCRdb ran MiXCR on the 5' RACE reads. The sample records around 530,000 distinct CDR3 sequences, roughly 15% being singletons. These data also featured in a second study, about yellow fever vaccine responses in identical twins.

The specimen was CD4+ T cells sorted from blood. The receptors shown here come from a woman under 30 in good health.

This clonotype turned up a few times. The CDR3 loop reads CASSPRGTGKDTQYF. The CDR3, as DNA: TGTGCCAGCAGTCCTCGAGGGACGGGGAAAGATACGCAGTATTTT. This rearrangement joins TRBV28 to TRBJ2-3; tentatively, D is TRBD1 or TRBD2 (5 bases each). The germline V gene encodes CDR1 MDHEN and CDR2 SYDVKM. The CDR3 totals 15 residues. Deletions cut 5 bases from V and 5 bases from J, with 17 bases between.

This clonotype was observed a handful of times. CDR3 in amino acids: CSARDQRQTNTEAFF. CDR3 nucleotide sequence: TGCAGTGCTAGAGATCAACGTCAGACAAACACTGAAGCTTTCTTT. This chain uses TRBV20-1 with TRBJ1-1; no reliable D call. The germline gives CDR1 DFQATT, CDR2 SNEGSKA (reference sequence). Trimming left V 0 bases short and J 2 bases short, with 13 bases between. This CDR3 spans 15 amino acids.

This clonotype turned up a few times. The chain uses TRBV14 and TRBJ2-1; D call uncertain. The CDR3 is 12 amino acids. Germline lookup yields CDR1 SGHDN and CDR2 FVKESK. Deletions cut 4 bases from V and 10 bases from J, with 11 bases between. The CDR3 sequence is CASSRDYGEQFF. The DNA for the CDR3 is TGTGCCAGCAGCCGAGATTATGGCGAGCAGTTCTTC.

This clonotype was detected a few times. The chain links TRBV7-7 to TRBJ2-2; D is unresolved. V was shortened by 5 bases and J by 5 bases, with 15 bases between the two germline ends. The CDR3 has 15 residues. CDR1 is SSHAT and CDR2 is FNYEAQ in the germline V gene (reference sequence). CDR3 protein: CASSPVGMGTGELFF. Here the CDR3 DNA reads TGTGCCAGCAGCCCGGTAGGGATGGGGACCGGGGAGCTGTTTTTT.

The V and J genes are TRBV2 and TRBJ1-4; D is undetermined. The germline CDR1 and CDR2 sequences are SNHLY and FYNNEI. The V gene lost 5 bases and the J gene lost 7 bases, with 14 bases spanning the gap. The CDR3 is 14 amino acids. CDR3: CASSTTGRSEKLFF. As DNA, the CDR3 is TGTGCCAGCAGTACGACTGGAAGAAGTGAAAAACTGTTTTTT. Filled out from reference TRBV2 and TRBJ1-4, the complete variable domain reads EPEVTQTPSHQVTQMGQEVILRCVPISNHLYFYWYRQILGQKVEFLVSFYNNEISEKSEIFDDQFSVERPDGSNFTLKIRSTKLEDSAMYFCASSTTGRSEKLFFGSGTQLSVL.

The chain employs TRBV20-1 and TRBJ2-7; 8 nucleotides agree with TRBD2. After removal of 1 base from V and 5 bases from J, the junction contained 16 bases not matched to a gene. The CDR3 sequence is 17 residues long. Germline V CDR1 and CDR2: DFQATT, SNEGSKA (reference sequence). The CDR3 region is CSARVTLGSGSVNEQYF. The CDR3 DNA sequence: TGCAGTGCTAGAGTAACTTTGGGGAGCGGGAGTGTTAACGAGCAGTACTTC.

The V call is TRBV20-1, the J call TRBJ2-7, with 7 nucleotides matching TRBD2. J lost 3 bases, V lost 3 bases, and 14 bases had no gene match. CDR3 size: 16 residues. CDR1 and CDR2 from the germline V gene are DFQATT and SNEGSKA (reference sequence). The CDR3 loop reads CSARDGRAGEVYEQYV. DNA for the CDR3: TGCAGTGCTAGGGATGGCAGGGCGGGGGAGGTCTACGAGCAGTACGTC.

The count of this clonotype is one. The junction differs from germline at one of its ends, possibly a read error. The chain combines TRBV20-1 with TRBJ2-3; D remains unclear. Looked up from germline, CDR1 is DFQATT and CDR2 is SNEGSKA (reference sequence). There are 12 residues in the CDR3. CDR3 region: CSAGRNTVTQYF. The DNA of the CDR3 is TGCAGTGCTGGGCGGAACACAGTTACGCAGTATTTT.

The rearrangement uses TRBV19 and TRBJ2-7; D tentatively fits TRBD1 or TRBD2 (5 bases each). Between the trimmed V and J ends, which lost 4 bases and 3 bases, there was a span of 10 bases. This CDR3 has 13 residues. The germline V gene has CDR1 LNHDA and CDR2 SQIVND (reference sequence). CDR3 sequence: CASSTRGHYEQYF. In nucleotides, the CDR3 is TGTGCCAGTAGTACCCGGGGCCACTACGAGCAGTACTTC. The variable domain in full, with the rest retrieved from reference TRBV19 and TRBJ2-7, is DGGITQSPKYLFRKEGQNVTLSCEQNLNHDAMYWYRQDPGQGLRLIYYSQIVNDFQKGDIAEGYSVSREKKESFPLTVTSAQKNPTAFYLCASSTRGHYEQYFGPGTRLTVT.

The chain carries TRBV20-1 and TRBJ1-6; the D gene is possibly TRBD1 (6 bases). Germline CDR1 reads DFQATT; CDR2 reads SNEGSKA (reference sequence). V was shortened by 6 bases and J by 13 bases, with 22 bases between the two germline ends. This CDR3 comprises 14 residues. The CDR3 spells CSARDTGGPYPLHF. DNA of the CDR3: TGCAGTGCAAGGGACACGGGGGGACCTTACCCCCTCCACTTT.